These T cell receptor beta chains were read from a single sample in a study of CD8 T cells in ankylosing spondylitis. One entry per CDR3 protein results from TCRdb running MiXCR on the 5' RACE reads. This sample has about 340,000 distinct CDR3 sequences, with more than 20% found just once. Input material: blood, either unsorted or a sorted T cell fraction (not recorded which). All receptors come from a male donor with ankylosing spondylitis or in good health (not recorded which). Both conserved end residues are part of each CDR3. Not all rows give a size; the values are once, few, many and, for expanded clones, a class.

CASSWGTGGYEQYF,many,TRBV7-2
CASSFNGGAKWNEQFF,.,TRBV6-5
CASSPGRAFSYEQYF,few,TRBV7-9
CASSLVRGNNEQFF,.,TRBV5-6
CASSLSGKSPLHF,.,TRBV12-3/TRBV12-4
CSASPGQLYGYTF,.,TRBV20-1
CATSRGRGTDTQYF,.,TRBV15
CAIGGSQPQHF,.,TRBV28
CSARAGTGGETQYF,.,TRBV20-1
CASSGRDYGSYEQYF,.,TRBV7-8
CASSFWLNTEAFF,.,TRBV27
CASNGDWSYEQYF,few,TRBV25-1
CASSQVLGQGDNEQFF,few,TRBV4-1
CASSLVSGVGNEQFF,.,TRBV27
CASSQGGTLYF,many,TRBV4-2
CASSYTDPNTGELFF,few,TRBV6-5
CASESPTGNYEQYF,.,TRBV5-8
CASRPAGFNEQFF,.,TRBV7-2
CSVEWYERGTNTGELFF,few,TRBV29-1
CASSLILTGVPGELFF,few,TRBV12-3/TRBV12-4
CASRGLTGSTDTQYF,once,TRBV28
CASSLLGSPDEQFF,.,TRBV4-1
CASSPRMSAAQYF,.,TRBV12-3/TRBV12-4
CSASEHLVDQPQHF,.,TRBV20-1
CSHNSLGPLDTQYF,.,TRBV20-1
CASSTDRGGINEQYF,.,TRBV5-4
CATSTAVRSSSNTGELFF,.,TRBV15
CASRNRGARGEQFF,.,TRBV6-1
CAISETTAQETQYF,.,TRBV10-3
CASSSRWDEQFF,.,TRBV28
CASTQQDYEQYF,few,TRBV7-9
CASSLIAGGFDEQYF,.,TRBV5-6
CASSTLIAGGRNEQFF,.,TRBV7-9